This TCR beta chain was sequenced for a study of human T cells and chemical hapten exposure. Across the study: DPC (0.01%) was patch tested on the upper back and read at 6 days.

General observations from the study: PT1 expanded TCR counts and patch test score were linked, and their correlation was positive.

Time point given: patch test 2, 6 weeks after DPC sensitization. The treatment denotes: therapeutic diphenylcyclopropenone sensitization with weekly scalp DPC. Unfractionated whole blood yielded the extracted total RNA. There are many counts of this clonotype. The antigen is not known. TCRdb fed the RACE reads into MiXCR, producing one record per CDR3 protein. The data show 120,000 to 150,000 distinct CDR3 sequences, roughly 12% seen once. There are 15 residues in the CDR3. V lost 8 bases and J lost 6; bases outside the gene matches: 12. CDR1 is MDHEN and CDR2 is SYDVKM in the germline V gene. This clonotype was obtained from a woman between 50 and 59 years old with alopecia areata. Some clones in this sample may be carry-over from other donors' samples. The chain employs TRBV28 and TRBJ1-5, with 8 nucleotides matching TRBD1. The sequencing used whole blood, collected in connection with sensitization to the hapten diphenylcyclopropenone (DPC). The CDR3 reads CASVPQGASGQPQHF. CDR3 in DNA: TGTGCCAGCGTACCCCAGGGGGCTTCAGGTCAGCCCCAGCATTTT. The full variable domain, rest sourced from reference TRBV28 and TRBJ1-5, is DVKVTQSSRYLVKRTGEKVFLECVQDMDHENMFWYRQDPGLGLRLIYFSYDVKMKEKGDIPEGYSVSREKKERFSLILESASTNQTSMYLCASVPQGASGQPQHFGDGTRLSIL.